This TCR beta chain originates from a study of blood T cell repertoires in COVID-19. Across the study: Sites in the United States, Italy and Spain provided acute and convalescent COVID-19 samples.

Patients from Seattle were sampled longitudinally, starting during active infection. After removal of 6 bases from V and 0 bases from J, the junction contained 6 bases not matched to a gene. CDR3 length: 16 amino acids. CDR1 and CDR2 (germline): LGHDT, YNNKEL (reference sequence). Generated by immunoSEQ multiplex PCR, the TCRdb table keeps only in-frame clones and is missing some. Seen here are some 200,000 clones, about 85% observed once, and the top ten hold about 14%. The clonotype comes from an older woman with COVID-19, enrolled during active disease. The sequenced sample consisted of peripheral blood. The chain joins TRBV3-1 (or the pseudogene TRBV3-2) to TRBJ2-5; the match to TRBD2 covers 11 bases. CDR3 nucleotides: TGTGCCAGCAGGTTCACTAGCGGGGGTTACCAAGAGACCCAGTACTTC. The encoded protein is CASRFTSGGYQETQYF.